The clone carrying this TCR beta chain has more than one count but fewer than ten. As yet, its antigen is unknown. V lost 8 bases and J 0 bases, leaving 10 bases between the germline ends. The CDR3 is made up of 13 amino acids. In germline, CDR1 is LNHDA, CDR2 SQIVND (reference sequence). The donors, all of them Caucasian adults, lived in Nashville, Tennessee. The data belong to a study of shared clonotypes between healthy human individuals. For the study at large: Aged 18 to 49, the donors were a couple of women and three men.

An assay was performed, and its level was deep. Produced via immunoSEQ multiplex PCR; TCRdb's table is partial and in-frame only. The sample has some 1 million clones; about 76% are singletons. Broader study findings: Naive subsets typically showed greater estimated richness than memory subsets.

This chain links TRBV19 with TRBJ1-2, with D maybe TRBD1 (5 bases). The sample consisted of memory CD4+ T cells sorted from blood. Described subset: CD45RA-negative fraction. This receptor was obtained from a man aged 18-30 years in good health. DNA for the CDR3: TGTGCCAGTCAGCAGGGCGCTAACTATGGCTACACCTTC. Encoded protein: CASQQGANYGYTF.